This TCR beta chain was identified during a study of cytomegalovirus exposure and HLA in healthy donors (dated by TCRdb to between 2016 and 2019). Study-wide context: In an earlier analysis of around 540 of the donors, approximately 260 Gb of sequence data and 90 million to 130 million unique TCR beta sequences from 150 million to 200 million T cells were reported. Donor age, sex, ethnicity and CMV serostatus were compiled together with the repertoire data. A handful of DR-DQ haplotypes were treated as single units for association and clustering because of strong linkage in the cohort. The study aimed to test whether cataloging public T cell receptors could reveal signatures of past pathogen exposure. An early release that covered fewer than 800 HLA-typed donors contained 250 to 350 gigabases of sequencing data and 75 million to 100 million unique TCR sequences. Besides the first cohort of around 700 subjects, a separate validation cohort made up of 120 different subjects was used. Typing coverage varied by locus: roughly 620-640 donors for A, B, C, DRB1 and DQB1; more than 500 for DQA1; 606 for DPA1; under 490 for DPB1. The study profiled the T cell repertoires of 500 to 800 subjects by immunosequencing and related them to cytomegalovirus serostatus. The study combined high-throughput TCR immunosequencing, statistical association of individual TCRs with disease status, and machine learning to predict cytomegalovirus infection status. In the later analysis, no new phenotypic data were used to find candidate immune exposures; instead, reliance was placed on TCR beta sequences and their occurrence across donors. The genetic ancestry cluster associated with self-reported Caucasian donors included 81% of the 350 to 500 genotyped donors. A later genetic analysis took genome-wide SNP genotypes for about 65% of the 666 donors and used that subset as a discovery cohort. In a later analysis, previously published TCR beta repertoires from hundreds of donors were re-analyzed and high-resolution HLA genotyping was added so that TCR occurrence patterns could be studied. To decide whether each TCR beta V gene segment behaved as functional or pseudogenic, an earlier analysis of over 500 of the donors relied on high-throughput TCR beta sequencing. Among roughly 400 genotyped donors of the cohort, an average of about 240,000 unique TCR beta nucleotide sequences were sequenced per donor, roughly a sixth of them non-productive. Class I and class II HLA loci were covered by the typing at four-digit resolution. Every discovery cohort repertoire had been produced on one sequencing platform. Summary of the overall study and its limitations: A few of the identified cytomegalovirus-associated TCR beta chains were confirmed in vitro to be specific for cytomegalovirus antigens. Most CMV-associated TCR beta chains appeared to be HLA-restricted in a later analysis, and the HLA associations seemed to be driven largely by CMV exposure. In a later genetic analysis, fewer N-insertions in productive TCRs were reported among donors in an Asian-associated ancestry cluster than the roughly 670-donor mean. In both the original and validation cohorts, the classifier was reported to diagnose cytomegalovirus status with high specificity and sensitivity. In an earlier analysis of approximately 590 of the donors, most TCR beta V segments appeared in productive rearrangements about 87% or about 30% of the time, broadly matching IMGT annotations. In a later analysis, the rate of TCR association differed among HLA loci, with DRB1 alleles having the most associated TCRs and HLA-C alleles having the fewest. In a later genetic analysis, a missense DCLRE1C variant was associated with V-gene and J-gene trimming of TCR beta chains, and the association was replicated in an independent cohort. A cluster of highly shared sequence variants was judged likely to be a technical artifact of the sequencing pipeline. In the study, approximately 160 TCR beta chains were listed as associated with cytomegalovirus. Because counts were too low, roughly 16 rarely observed V segments, including chromosome 9 orphons, were left out of the earlier analysis of roughly 600 of the donors. The authors suggested that the approach could potentially be generalized to other disease states and immunological phenotypes. The cohort was sequenced for TCR beta chains only, and without alpha or paired-chain data the features that could be detected were limited. Most TCR sequences were seen in very few donors, while some public TCRs were found in many individuals. Because HLA typing was missing for some donors at each locus, association tests included only the typed subset. Strong co-occurrence of HLA alleles, especially DR and DQ, made assigning TCR associations to individual alleles difficult. Correlated functional status among segregating V segments might be attributable to linkage disequilibrium, but an unknown experimental factor could not be ruled out. A later analysis reported that several top co-occurrence clusters appeared linked to parvovirus B19, influenza, CMV and Epstein-Barr virus. Roughly uniform sequencing depth across donors was assumed in presence/absence analyses, although this assumption may not hold. In a later analysis, 16,951 TCR beta sequences were associated with specific HLA alleles at a false discovery rate of 0.05. In a later analysis, HLA-associated TCR beta chains were found to be more clonally expanded and to have lower generation probabilities than equally common non-associated chains. The only immune exposure information available for the cohort was CMV serostatus. A further reported finding was that TCR beta sequences accurately predicted the HLA-A and HLA-B alleles for most subjects in the first cohort.

Library preparation employed the immunoSEQ multiplex PCR assay. The multiplex PCR relied on a mix of 60 forward primers for TCR Vbeta segments and 13 reverse primers for TCR Jbeta segments. Amplification of the CDR3 region of rearranged TCR beta genes was performed with a multiplex PCR assay on genomic DNA. The amplified TCR beta libraries were sequenced on the Illumina HiSeq System as 87-base-pair reads. As for the authors' bioinformatics: A later analysis tallied around 80 million unique TCR beta chains across the 550 to 850 repertoires, and about 12 million of those chains were shared by two or more donors. Raw reads were error-corrected and collapsed into unique sequences by a nearest-neighbor algorithm in which closely related sequences were merged to remove PCR and sequencing errors. CDR3 sequences were aligned to IMGT reference sequences to assign V, D and J gene segments. For a sequence to be retained, at least a six-nucleotide match to both a V gene segment and a J gene segment was required. A rearrangement was called productive if the CDR3 had no stop codons and remained in frame with V and J, and every other rearrangement was called non-productive. CDR3 was defined according to IMGT convention as the region running from the second conserved V-encoded cysteine to the conserved J-encoded phenylalanine. The earlier analysis of 500 to 650 of the donors excluded any sequence lacking an unambiguous match to a single V gene segment. An earlier analysis of fewer than 750 of the donors called V segments functional above 56.7% productive rearrangements and segregating when the between-donor standard deviation exceeded 5%. A statistical classification framework was developed to diagnose cytomegalovirus status using the catalog of TCR beta chain sequences. In a later analysis, TCR nucleotide sequences were compared against IMGT/GENE-DB human TR gene sequences so that V and J genes could be assigned. In a later analysis, CDR3 sequences and most-parsimonious VDJ recombination scenarios were assigned using the TCRdist pipeline. In a later analysis, every TCR beta chain was defined by the combination of its CDR3 amino acid sequence and its V-gene family, and reads without a unique V-gene family were dropped. A later analysis removed 592 highly shared, low-generation-probability nucleotide sequences to deal with suspected cross-contamination and a sequencing artifact. In a later analysis, a clonal expansion index for each public chain was calculated from normalized within-repertoire ranks of inferred template counts. In a later analysis, generation probabilities were computed using a VDJ recombination model fitted to out-of-frame rearrangements, and the results were checked against IGoR. In a later analysis, hypergeometric tests were used to score TCR-TCR, TCR-HLA and TCR-CMV co-occurrence, with a repertoire-size bias correction applied to TCR pairs. In a later analysis, false discovery rates were estimated by permuting HLA or CMV assignments 20 times. In a later analysis, co-occurring TCRs were grouped with DBSCAN, and TCRdist sequence similarity was added when clustering was performed within HLA-allele-positive subsets. Repertoires with fewer than 30,000 or more than 120,000 public chains, plus five repertoires with anomalous nucleotide sharing, were excluded from co-occurrence clustering. Entries here come from immuneACCESS through TCRdb and include only in-frame sequences with V and J called. Some clones fail to appear in such tables; in the studies checked, an unresolved V gene covers under half of the shortfall, and the cause of the remainder is unknown. Clone size and V and J calls were adopted from that table, with D and trimming inferred from the DNA. Recorded for this sample are more than 80,000 clones; approximately 74% of them occurred a single time. The ten most abundant clones make up under 3% of the sample.

Notes on this clone: No antigen is known for it. No qualities accompany the bases; no much larger clone lies one base away.

The cohort consisted of 666 healthy bone marrow donors. Cohort members were all nominally healthy when sampled, although unrecorded immune exposures were likely present. The donor was CMV seropositive and was included in the group of 250 to 350 seropositive cohort members. Every donor gave a peripheral blood sample, and the peripheral blood mononuclear cells from that sample were used for TCR beta sequencing. Genomic DNA was extracted from the blood cell samples with the Qiagen DNeasy Blood Extraction Kit. The sample comprised PBMCs. This receptor was taken from a female donor in good health and CMV-seropositive.

CDR3 protein: CSVADDYSLTHSYNEQFF. Read as DNA, the sequence is TGCAGCGTTGCTGATGATTACAGCTTGACCCACTCCTACAATGAGCAGTTCTTC. The chain couples TRBV29-1 to TRBJ2-1, with no D gene named confidently. CDR1 SQVTM and CDR2 ANQGSEA were looked up in the germline V gene. The trim is 4 bases for V and 0 bases for J, with a gap of 22 bases between the germline ends. Inclusive of the bounding cysteine and phenylalanine, the CDR3 is 18 residues long. The retained sequence is limited to the CDR3, 54 bases, with the frame set at the first base.